The 19 T cell receptor beta chains below come from one sample, sequenced in a study of T cells after yellow fever vaccination. MiXCR, applied by TCRdb to the 5' RACE reads, yields one record per CDR3 protein. The sample yields about 68,000 distinct CDR3 sequences, about 7% seen once. Sample: CD8+ T cells sorted from PBMCs, taken about 49 days after the first yellow fever vaccination. These receptors all come from a man aged 18 to 30 who received the YFV17D yellow fever vaccine.

This clonotype was seen repeatedly, ten times or more. The J gene is TRBJ2-7, the V gene TRBV28; D ambiguous. From germline, CDR1 is MDHEN and CDR2 SYDVKM. The V end lost 3 bases, the J end lost 3 bases, and 12 bases lay between the germline ends. The CDR3 runs 14 residues. This CDR3 is CASSFWRGDYEQYF. The CDR3 DNA follows: TGTGCCAGCAGTTTCTGGCGTGGGGACTACGAGCAGTACTTC.

This clonotype was counted between two and nine times. This chain links TRBV30 with TRBJ2-2; 10 bases are a match to TRBD1. This CDR3 has 15 residues. The J segment lost 6 bases and the V segment lost 0 bases, leaving 4 bases of the junction unmatched. CDR1 is GTSNPN and CDR2 is SVGIG in the germline V gene (reference sequence). CDR3 loop: CAWSVGQGGPGELFF. CDR3 DNA: TGTGCCTGGAGTGTTGGACAGGGGGGACCCGGGGAGCTGTTTTTT.

This clonotype was found many times. The V call is TRBV7-8, the J call TRBJ1-5; no reliable D call. The ends were cut back, 1 base at V and 2 bases at J, with 6 bases in the middle. CDR3 length: 14 residues. The germline V gene has CDR1 SGHVS and CDR2 FQNEAQ. The CDR3 loop reads CASSLGPGNQPQHF. In nucleotides, the CDR3 is TGTGCCAGCAGCTTAGGGCCAGGCAATCAGCCCCAGCATTTT.

At least ten counts were recorded for this clonotype. The V gene is TRBV10-3, the J gene TRBJ1-5; no firm D call. Trimming pared 3 bases from V and 0 bases from J, leaving 6 bases between. Germline V gene sequence: CDR1 ENHRY, CDR2 SYGVKD. The CDR3 covers 14 residues. CDR3 in amino acids: CAISERDSNQPQHF. As DNA, the CDR3 is TGTGCCATCAGTGAAAGGGATAGCAATCAGCCCCAGCATTTT.

This clonotype showed up just a few times. The J gene is TRBJ2-2, the V gene TRBV5-1; 14 bases align to TRBD2. V shed 3 bases, J shed 0 bases, and the junction held 7 bases outside the gene matches. CDR3 size: 19 residues. CDR1 and CDR2 from the germline V gene are SGHRS and YFSETQ. The CDR3 loop is CASSSGLAGAFANTGELFF. CDR3 nucleotide sequence: TGCGCCAGCAGCTCGGGACTAGCGGGGGCCTTCGCGAACACCGGGGAGCTGTTTTTT.

The sample holds a few counts of this clonotype. This sequence joins TRBV15 and TRBJ1-2; tentative D call: TRBD1 (6 bases). The V gene lost 0 bases and the J gene lost 4 bases, with 18 bases spanning the gap. The CDR3 consists of 17 residues. Per the germline V gene, CDR1 is LNHNV and CDR2 is YYDKDF (reference sequence). The CDR3 DNA reads TGTGCCACCAGCAGAGATCTCCAGGCAGGGGAGGCCTATGGCTACACCTTC. It yields the protein CATSRDLQAGEAYGYTF.

This clonotype has ten or more counts. CDR3 loop: CASSAAGGAYEQYF. DNA of the CDR3: TGTGCCAGCAGCGCCGCCGGCGGAGCCTACGAGCAGTACTTC. The chain links TRBV9 to TRBJ2-7; D call uncertain. Trimming pared 3 bases from V and 2 bases from J, leaving 12 bases between. Germline V CDR1 and CDR2: SGDLS, YYNGEE. CDR3 length equals 14 residues.

This clonotype was seen more than once but under ten times. This chain connects TRBV19 to TRBJ2-2; 7 bases map to TRBD1. Germline CDR1 and CDR2: LNHDA and SQIVND (reference sequence). The J segment lost 7 bases and the V segment lost 11 bases, leaving 7 bases of the junction unmatched. This CDR3 has 12 amino acids. This CDR3 reads CAGRQGVGELFF. DNA of the CDR3: TGTGCCGGAAGACAGGGCGTCGGGGAGCTGTTTTTT.

This clonotype has at least ten counts. V and J are TRBV6-1 and TRBJ2-6, with D perhaps TRBD1 or TRBD2 (5 bases each). This CDR3 contains 16 residues. Germline CDR1 is MNHNS and CDR2 is SASEGT. Trimming removed 8 bases from V and 3 bases from J, with 17 bases in between. The CDR3 coding sequence is TGTGCCAGCGGGACCCTTGGTTCCTTTGGGGCCAACGTCCTGACTTTC. Its protein product is CASGTLGSFGANVLTF.

On this clonotype: A much bigger clone sits one base away, suggesting this may be a read error. V usage is TRBV11-2 and J usage is TRBJ2-7; 10 nucleotides agree with TRBD1. Germline V CDR1 and CDR2: SGHAT, FQNNGV. CDR3 length: 16 amino acids. CDR3 sequence: CASSDQYGTGDYGQYF. CDR3 coding DNA: TGTGCCAGCAGCGACCAGTACGGGACAGGGGACTACGGGCAGTACTTC.

Here the CDR3 DNA reads TGTGCCATCAGGCCCCGTCGGAGGTATGGCTACACCTTC. This translates into CAIRPRRRYGYTF. The V gene is TRBV10-3, the J gene TRBJ1-2; D unclear. Trimming left V 6 bases short and J 5 bases short, with 13 bases between. The CDR3 is made up of 13 amino acids. The germline CDR1 and CDR2 sequences are ENHRY and SYGVKD.

In its sample, this clonotype was seen many times. The V and J genes are TRBV19 and TRBJ2-6; the D is unclear. CDR3 length: 15 residues. V was trimmed by 8 bases and J by 4 bases, leaving 15 bases between them. CDR1 and CDR2 (germline): LNHDA, SQIVND (reference sequence). CDR3 amino acids: CASGYYGIGANVLTF. The CDR3 DNA reads as TGTGCCAGTGGATACTATGGGATCGGGGCCAACGTCCTGACTTTC. The full variable domain, with the rest looked up from reference TRBV19 and TRBJ2-6, is DGGITQSPKYLFRKEGQNVTLSCEQNLNHDAMYWYRQDPGQGLRLIYYSQIVNDFQKGDIAEGYSVSREKKESFPLTVTSAQKNPTAFYLCASGYYGIGANVLTFGAGSRLTVL.

This clonotype was picked up many times. The chain has TRBV11-1 and TRBJ1-6; D not resolved. CDR1 and CDR2 from the germline V gene are SGHAT and FQDESV (reference sequence). This CDR3 region has 15 residues. Trimming stripped 5 bases from V and 7 bases from J, with 15 bases between. The CDR3 bases are TGTGCCAGCAGCCTCTCAGGACTCAAGAATTCACCCCTCCACTTT. This gives the protein CASSLSGLKNSPLHF.

This clonotype was seen repeatedly, ten times or more. The chain combines TRBV6-2 or TRBV6-3 with TRBJ1-5; D uncertain. This CDR3 has 14 amino acids. Germline assignment: CDR1 MNHEY and CDR2 SVGEGT. Between the trimmed V and J ends, which lost 6 bases and 4 bases, there was a span of 13 bases. The CDR3 DNA sequence: TGTGCCAGCAGGCTCCGGATCCGAAATCAGCCCCAGCATTTT. Amino acids: CASRLRIRNQPQHF.

This clonotype appeared many times. CDR3 amino acids: CASSAEGSSYNEQFF. The DNA of the CDR3 is TGTGCCAGCAGCGCCGAGGGGAGCTCCTACAATGAGCAGTTCTTC. The chain couples TRBV9 to TRBJ2-1; D assignment may be TRBD1 or TRBD2 (5 bases each). The ends were cut back, 3 bases at V and 0 bases at J, with 10 bases in the middle. CDR1 is SGDLS, CDR2 YYNGEE, per germline. The CDR3 is 15 residues long.

Ten or more counts support this clonotype. The chain has TRBV28 and TRBJ2-3; no firm D call. Trimming cost V 3 bases and J 1 base, with 14 bases left between them. The germline V gene encodes CDR1 MDHEN and CDR2 SYDVKM. The CDR3 sequence is 16 residues long. DNA of the CDR3: TGTGCCAGCAGTTTCTCACACCCTCGGGGCACAGATACGCAGTATTTT. This encodes CASSFSHPRGTDTQYF.

This clonotype has only a few counts. V and J are TRBV12-3 or TRBV12-4 and TRBJ1-5; D unclear. Trimming took off 1 base at V and 1 base at J, with 14 bases between the two ends. This CDR3 spans 17 amino acids. Here the CDR3 reads CASSLGARALSNQPQHF. CDR3 nucleotide sequence: TGTGCCAGCAGTTTAGGGGCAAGGGCGCTGAGCAATCAGCCCCAGCATTTT.

This clonotype was picked up many times. In nucleotides, the CDR3 is TGTGCCAGCAGTTATTCCGCAGACCAGATAGCGGGCCTAGGGGGTAATGAGCAGTTCTTC. Residues: CASSYSADQIAGLGGNEQFF. J is TRBJ2-1 and V is TRBV6-2 or TRBV6-3; TRBD2 might be the D (7 bases). Germline-derived CDR1 and CDR2 are MNHEY and SVGEGT. V shed 3 bases and J shed 7 bases, with 31 bases lying between them. The CDR3 totals 20 residues.

This clonotype was observed many times. The chain joins TRBV11-2 to TRBJ2-2; D is perhaps TRBD2 (6 bases). V was clipped by 4 bases and J by 0 bases, with 12 bases between them. The germline CDR1 and CDR2 sequences are SGHAT and FQNNGV. The CDR3 totals 16 residues. The CDR3 sequence is CASSSFGGSNTGELFF. CDR3 bases: TGTGCCAGCAGCTCATTCGGGGGATCGAACACCGGGGAGCTGTTTTTT.